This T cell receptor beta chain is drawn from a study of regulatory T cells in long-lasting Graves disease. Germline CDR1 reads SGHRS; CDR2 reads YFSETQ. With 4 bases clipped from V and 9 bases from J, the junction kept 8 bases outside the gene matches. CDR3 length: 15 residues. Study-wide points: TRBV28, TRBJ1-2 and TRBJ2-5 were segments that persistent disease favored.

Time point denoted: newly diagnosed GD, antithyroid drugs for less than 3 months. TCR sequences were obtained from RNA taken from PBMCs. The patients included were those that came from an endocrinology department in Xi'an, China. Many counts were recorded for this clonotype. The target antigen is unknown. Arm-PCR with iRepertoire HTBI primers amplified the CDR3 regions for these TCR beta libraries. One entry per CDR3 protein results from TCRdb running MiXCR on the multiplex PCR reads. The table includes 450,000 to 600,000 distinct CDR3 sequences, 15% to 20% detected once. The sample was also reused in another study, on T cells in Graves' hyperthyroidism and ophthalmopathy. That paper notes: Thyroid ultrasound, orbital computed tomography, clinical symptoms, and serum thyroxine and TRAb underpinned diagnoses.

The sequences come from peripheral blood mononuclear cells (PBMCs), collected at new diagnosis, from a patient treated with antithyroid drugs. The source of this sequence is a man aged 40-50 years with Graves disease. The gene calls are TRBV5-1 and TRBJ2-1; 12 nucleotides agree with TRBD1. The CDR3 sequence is CASSVTGTGGFEQFF. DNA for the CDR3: TGCGCCAGCAGCGTAACCGGGACAGGGGGCTTTGAGCAGTTCTTC.